A single sample gave rise to the 24 T cell receptor beta chains below, sequenced in a study of shared clonotypes between healthy human individuals. Cells designated naive CD8 were CD45RO-negative and were positively selected for CCR7, with terminally differentiated effector memory CD45RA+ cells excluded. Sequencing used immunoSEQ multiplex PCR; TCRdb keeps in-frame clones, though not all of them. The table lists around 1.9 million clones, roughly 91% of them singletons, with around 1.7% in the top ten. The specimen was naive CD8+ T cells from PBMCs. The receptors shown here come from a man aged 18 to 29 in good health. Some clones in this sample may be carry-over from other donors' samples.

This sequence joins TRBV19 and TRBJ2-6; TRBD2 is a possible D gene (6 bases). From germline, CDR1 is LNHDA and CDR2 SQIVND (reference sequence). Trimming removed 7 bases from V and 3 bases from J, with 10 bases in between. The CDR3 extends over 14 amino acids. CDR3 sequence (DNA): TGTGCCAGTACCTGGGGGGTTGGGGCCAACGTCCTGACTTTC. Translating gives CASTWGVGANVLTF.

V and J are TRBV9 and TRBJ1-4; weak D call: TRBD1 (5 bases). Germline-derived CDR1 and CDR2 are SGDLS and YYNGEE. The CDR3 consists of 17 residues. Deletions cut 4 bases from V and 0 bases from J, with 16 bases between. The CDR3 DNA is TGTGCCAGCAGCCATAACCCGACAGCCCCAACTAATGAAAAACTGTTTTTT. Its translation: CASSHNPTAPTNEKLFF.

The chain is built from TRBV28 and TRBJ2-1; TRBD2 matches 7 bases. Looked up from germline, CDR1 is MDHEN and CDR2 is SYDVKM. Trimming at V came to 5 bases and at J to 1 base, leaving 5 bases not matched to a gene. The CDR3 totals 15 residues. The CDR3 region is CASSREGPSYNEQFF. The CDR3 DNA reads as TGTGCCAGCAGTAGGGAGGGTCCATCCTACAATGAGCAGTTCTTC.

V is TRBV7-2 and J is TRBJ2-7; the match to TRBD1 covers 7 bases. Germline CDR1 SGHTA, CDR2 FQGNSA. The length of the CDR3 is 17 residues. The V and J ends lost 5 bases and 2 bases, in that order; junction bases with no gene match: 15. The CDR3 nucleotides are TGTGCCAGCAGCATCTCGTCCGGGACAGAGACTCCCTACGAGCAGTACTTC. This codes for CASSISSGTETPYEQYF. Looking up the rest from reference TRBV7-2 and TRBJ2-7 gives the full variable domain: GAGVSQSPSNKVTEKGKDVELRCDPISGHTALYWYRQSLGQGLEFLIYFQGNSAPDKSGLPSDRFSAERTGGSVSTLTIQRTQQEDSAVYLCASSISSGTETPYEQYFGPGTRLTVT.

For this clone: A read error is likely, as this CDR3 ends without the conserved phenylalanine or tryptophan. The DNA is left out, because the CDR3 cannot be placed on it with certainty; the CDR3 is given as TCRdb lists it. The CDR3 is CASSPKYDRPT. V is TRBV4-1 and J is TRBJ2-7; the table's D gene call, TRBD1, was not cross checked with the DNA. CDR1 is MGHRA, CDR2 YSYEKL, per germline. 11 amino acids form the CDR3, both terminal residues included.

In DNA, the CDR3 is TGTGCCAGCAGCTTAAGTTCGGAGACTAGCAGTAACACCGGGGAGCTGTTTTTT. Translating it yields CASSLSSETSSNTGELFF. The chain has TRBV7-6 and TRBJ2-2, with 7 bases identical to TRBD2. V lost 2 bases and J lost 2; bases outside the gene matches: 11. The germline CDR1 and CDR2 sequences are SGHVS and FNYEAQ. The CDR3 is 18 residues long.

This clone was seen a single time. This chain uses TRBV7-8 with TRBJ1-1, with a tentative D call TRBD1 (6 bases). The CDR3 has 14 amino acids. V gave up 7 bases and J gave up 2 bases, with 14 bases separating them. Germline CDR1 reads SGHVS; CDR2 reads FQNEAQ. The CDR3, as DNA: TGTGCCAGCACCCTTGAGGGGGGTAACACTGAAGCTTTCTTT. It specifies CASTLEGGNTEAFF. Looking up the rest from reference TRBV7-8 and TRBJ1-1 gives the full variable domain: GAGVSQSPRYKVAKRGQDVALRCDPISGHVSLFWYQQALGQGPEFLTYFQNEAQLDKSGLPSDRFFAERPEGSVSTLKIQRTQQEDSAVYLCASTLEGGNTEAFFGQGTRLTVV.

The count of this clone is one. The chain recombines TRBV4-2 with TRBJ2-1; 7 positions agree with TRBD2. Germline lookup yields CDR1 LGHNA and CDR2 YNFKEQ. CDR3 length: 17 amino acids. Trimming removed 3 bases from V and 7 bases from J; junction bases left unmatched: 15. CDR3 sequence (DNA): TGTGCCAGCAGCCAGAATCTAGCGGAGGGGAAGGAAAATGAGCAGTTCTTC. Its translation: CASSQNLAEGKENEQFF.

The chain couples TRBV28 to TRBJ2-5; maybe TRBD1 (7 bases). Germline CDR1 reads MDHEN; CDR2 reads SYDVKM. V dropped 6 bases and J dropped 5 bases, with 22 bases sitting between them. This CDR3 is 16 amino acids long. CDR3 DNA: TGTGCCAGCAGCCAAAGGTCCAGGGGGAGGTTTGAGACCCAGTACTTC. Amino acids: CASSQRSRGRFETQYF.

The chain combines TRBV28 with TRBJ2-6; D unclear. The CDR3 covers 17 residues. Trimming left V 5 bases short and J 0 bases short, with 14 bases between. Germline loops: CDR1 MDHEN, CDR2 SYDVKM. CDR3 bases: TGTGCCAGCAGTCCTTCCGGAAGTTTCTCTGGGGCCAACGTCCTGACTTTC. Its protein is CASSPSGSFSGANVLTF.

This clone was seen once. V and J are TRBV9 and TRBJ1-2; the D is unclear. V was pared by 0 bases and J by 10 bases, with 22 bases between. The germline gives CDR1 SGDLS, CDR2 YYNGEE. The CDR3 contains 16 residues. CDR3 sequence: CASSVATRGELGVYTF. For the CDR3, the DNA is TGTGCCAGCAGCGTAGCTACTAGAGGTGAGCTCGGTGTCTACACCTTC.

The chain joins TRBV7-8 to TRBJ2-5; TRBD1 matches at 9 bases. Trimming took 5 bases from V and 5 from J; bases not matched to a gene: 12. The CDR3 spans 16 residues. The germline gives CDR1 SGHVS, CDR2 FQNEAQ. CDR3 region: CASSPTRDRDSETQYF. The DNA for the CDR3 is TGTGCCAGCAGCCCTACCCGGGACAGGGATTCGGAGACCCAGTACTTC.

This rearrangement joins TRBV28 to TRBJ2-3; D is perhaps TRBD2 (6 bases). Trimming shortened V by 7 bases and J by 0 bases, and 29 bases separated the two germline ends. This CDR3 is 20 amino acids long. Germline V lookup: CDR1 MDHEN, CDR2 SYDVKM. CDR3 region: CASTTPAPSEKSRSTDTQYF. In DNA, the CDR3 is TGTGCCAGCACCACACCGGCCCCTAGCGAAAAATCCCGAAGCACAGATACGCAGTATTTT.

The CDR3 loop is CASSGRVSYEQYF. CDR3 nucleotides: TGTGCCAGCAGCGGACGGGTCTCCTACGAGCAGTACTTC. The chain links TRBV7-9 to TRBJ2-7, with unresolved D. Germline CDR1 SEHNR, CDR2 FQNEAQ (reference sequence). This CDR3 is 13 amino acids long. Between the trimmed V and J ends, which lost 5 bases and 0 bases, there was a span of 8 bases.

This chain uses TRBV27 with TRBJ2-7, with TRBD1 matching 7 bases. Germline trimming cut 6 bases from V and 2 bases from J; bases unmatched to any gene: 10. CDR3 length: 15 amino acids. Germline V gives CDR1 MNHEY, CDR2 SMNVEV (reference sequence). The CDR3 is CASRPNRGYPYEQYF. CDR3 DNA sequence: TGTGCCAGCAGACCCAACAGGGGTTACCCCTACGAGCAGTACTTC.

In this sample, this clone turned up once. V is TRBV5-1 and J is TRBJ2-7; D gene ambiguous. Trimming left V 0 bases short and J 0 bases short, with 13 bases between. Germline values: CDR1 SGHRS, CDR2 YFSETQ. The CDR3 contains 16 residues. The CDR3 nucleotides are TGCGCCAGCAGCTTGGCCTTTGGGGTAACCTCCTACGAGCAGTACTTC. Amino acid sequence: CASSLAFGVTSYEQYF.

The genes are TRBV5-1 and TRBJ2-3, with TRBD2 identical over 9 bases. Germline V gives CDR1 SGHRS, CDR2 YFSETQ. V shed 4 bases and J 5 bases; nucleotides not matched to a gene: 11. The CDR3 has 16 amino acids. The CDR3 is CASSTRLAEWEDTQYF. The CDR3 nucleotides are TGCGCCAGCAGCACAAGACTAGCGGAGTGGGAAGATACGCAGTATTTT.

The rearrangement joins TRBV19 to TRBJ1-2; 11 bases agree with TRBD1. Germline V gene data show CDR1 as LNHDA and CDR2 as SQIVND (reference sequence). This CDR3 has 16 amino acids. V was clipped by 3 bases and J by 8 bases; unmatched bases: 11. In DNA, the CDR3 is TGTGCCAGTAGTATCCCCCCCGGACAGGGGGCCAGGGGCTACACCTTC. Translated, it gives CASSIPPGQGARGYTF.

This clone was seen just once. The chain is built from TRBV14 and TRBJ2-7; 8 bases fit TRBD1. V was pared by 1 base and J by 0 bases, with 5 bases of the junction left unmatched. The CDR3 is 16 amino acids. Germline assignment: CDR1 SGHDN and CDR2 FVKESK. The CDR3 here is CASSQGIQGGSYEQYF. As DNA, the CDR3 is TGTGCCAGCAGCCAAGGCATACAGGGGGGCTCCTACGAGCAGTACTTC.

This clone appeared a few times. V gene TRBV27 combines with J gene TRBJ1-4, with a weak D call TRBD1 (5 bases). The CDR3 extends over 13 amino acids. Trimming removed 5 bases from V and 10 bases from J, with 14 bases in between. Germline CDR1 is MNHEY and CDR2 is SMNVEV (reference sequence). The CDR3 region has the DNA TGTGCCAGCAGTCTGGGGGGTGTTGGAAAACTGTTTTTT. Its translation is CASSLGGVGKLFF.

The V and J genes are TRBV7-3 and TRBJ2-1; possibly TRBD2 for D (6 bases). The CDR3 is 17 residues long. Trimming shortened V by 2 bases and J by 4 bases, and 18 bases separated the two germline ends. Germline V gene sequence: CDR1 SGHTA, CDR2 FQGTGA. CDR3 coding DNA: TGTGCCAGCAGCTTATCGAGTGGGAGGTTACCATACAATGAGCAGTTCTTC. Translating it yields CASSLSSGRLPYNEQFF.

The J gene is TRBJ2-1, the V gene TRBV29-1, with 10 nucleotides matching TRBD2. The CDR3 extends over 14 amino acids. Germline values: CDR1 SQVTM, CDR2 ANQGSEA. V lost 5 bases to trimming and J lost 7 bases; unmatched junction nucleotides: 8. The CDR3 loop reads CSVRAGGLGNEQFF. For the CDR3, the DNA is TGCAGCGTTAGAGCGGGAGGGCTAGGAAATGAGCAGTTCTTC.

This chain joins TRBV4-3 and TRBJ1-1; tentatively, D is TRBD1 (5 bases). Germline loops: CDR1 LGHNA, CDR2 YSLEER. The V and J ends lost 2 bases and 1 base respectively, with 14 bases between them. This CDR3 has 16 amino acids. The CDR3, as DNA: TGCGCCAGCAGCCAAAACGCGGGGGGTTGGAACACTGAAGCTTTCTTT. Its translation is CASSQNAGGWNTEAFF.

The chain is built from TRBV4-3 and TRBJ2-6; D is uncertain. The V gene's germline CDR1 is LGHNA and CDR2 YSLEER. With 0 bases removed from V and 0 bases from J, the gap between germline ends came to 12 bases. The CDR3 consists of 18 residues. The CDR3 protein is CASSQDPLWGSGANVLTF. In DNA form, the CDR3 reads TGCGCCAGCAGCCAAGATCCCCTGTGGGGCTCTGGGGCCAACGTCCTGACTTTC.